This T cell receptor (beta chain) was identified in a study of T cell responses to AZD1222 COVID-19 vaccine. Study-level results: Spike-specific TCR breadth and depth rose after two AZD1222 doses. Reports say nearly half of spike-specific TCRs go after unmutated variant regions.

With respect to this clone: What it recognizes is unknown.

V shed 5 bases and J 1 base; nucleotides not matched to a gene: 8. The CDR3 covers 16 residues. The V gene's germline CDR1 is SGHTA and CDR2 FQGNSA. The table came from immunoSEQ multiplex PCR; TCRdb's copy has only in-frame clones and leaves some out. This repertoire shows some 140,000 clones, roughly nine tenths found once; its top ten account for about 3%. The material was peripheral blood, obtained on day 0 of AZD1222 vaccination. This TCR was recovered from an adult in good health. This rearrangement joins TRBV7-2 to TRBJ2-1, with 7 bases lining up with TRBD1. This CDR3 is CASSLWSTGSYNEQFF. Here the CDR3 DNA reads TGTGCCAGCAGCCTTTGGTCGACAGGGTCCTACAATGAGCAGTTCTTC.